This T cell receptor beta chain was sequenced for a study of tissue T cells after allogeneic stem cell transplantation. Measured with immunoSEQ multiplex PCR; TCRdb has only the in-frame clones, and not every one. The table has some 25,000 clones, around four fifths seen once. This CDR3 has 17 amino acids. V lost 0 bases, J lost 1 base, and 12 bases lay in between. CDR1 and CDR2 (germline): MNHEY, SVGEGT. This TCR came from a female donor aged 60 or older with lung cancer. The chain uses TRBV6-2 or TRBV6-3 and TRBJ2-2; possibly TRBD1 for D (6 bases). Sequencing was performed on tissue from the ileum, taken at autopsy. Here the CDR3 reads CASSYSQGSWNTGELFF. CDR3 nucleotide sequence: TGTGCCAGCAGTTACTCCCAGGGGAGTTGGAACACCGGGGAGCTGTTTTTT.